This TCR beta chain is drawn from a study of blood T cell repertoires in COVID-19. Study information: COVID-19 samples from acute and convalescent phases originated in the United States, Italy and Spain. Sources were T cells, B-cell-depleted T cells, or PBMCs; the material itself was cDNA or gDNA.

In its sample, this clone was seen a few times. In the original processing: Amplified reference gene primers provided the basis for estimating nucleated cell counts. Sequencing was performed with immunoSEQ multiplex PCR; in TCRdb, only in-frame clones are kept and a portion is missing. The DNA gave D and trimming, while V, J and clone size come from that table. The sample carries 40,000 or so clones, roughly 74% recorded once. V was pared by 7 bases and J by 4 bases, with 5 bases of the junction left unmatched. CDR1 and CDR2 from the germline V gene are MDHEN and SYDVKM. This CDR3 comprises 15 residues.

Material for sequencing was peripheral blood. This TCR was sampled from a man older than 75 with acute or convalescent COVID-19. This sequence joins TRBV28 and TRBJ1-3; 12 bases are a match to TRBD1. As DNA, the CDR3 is TGTGCCAGCACCCCGGGACAGGGGGCCGGAAACACCATATATTTT. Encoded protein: CASTPGQGAGNTIYF.